The 26 T cell receptor beta chains below were found in one sample sequenced in a study of T cell responses to AZD1222 COVID-19 vaccine (dated by TCRdb to the early 2020s). Per the publication, the time point label means: baseline before first vaccination. Libraries were prepared through the immunoSEQ multiplex PCR assay. Here the immuneACCESS table is served through TCRdb, limited to in-frame sequences with V and J called. Missing clones are a known gap in these copies; in checked studies unresolved V genes cover under half, and the rest lacks a known reason. In all, the sample holds around 130,000 clones, and roughly 90% of those were seen once. Around 5% of the sample belongs to the ten largest clones. The sequences come from peripheral blood, collected on day 0 of AZD1222 vaccination. These receptors all stem from an adult in good health.

The rearrangement joins TRBV28 to TRBJ1-1; possible D gene TRBD1, 5 bases. This CDR3 is 14 amino acids long. Trimming pared 2 bases from V and 1 base from J, leaving 8 bases between. From germline, CDR1 is MDHEN and CDR2 SYDVKM. CDR3 nucleotides: TGTGCCAGCAGTTTACCGGGGACGAACACTGAAGCTTTCTTT. Its translation is CASSLPGTNTEAFF.

The chain combines TRBV20-1 with TRBJ2-7; possibly TRBD1 or TRBD2 for D (5 bases each). The CDR3 length is 13 residues. Trimming shortened V by 3 bases and J by 2 bases, and 11 bases separated the two germline ends. Germline V CDR1 and CDR2: DFQATT, SNEGSKA (reference sequence). As DNA, the CDR3 is TGCAGTGCTAGTAGGGGACCAGCCTACGAGCAGTACTTC. It encodes CSASRGPAYEQYF.

The chain recombines TRBV12-5 with TRBJ2-2; D is unclear. The V gene's germline CDR1 is LGHNT and CDR2 FRNRAP. V dropped 3 bases and J dropped 0 bases, with 11 bases sitting between them. The CDR3 consists of 16 residues. CDR3 in amino acids: CASGFRYDSNTGELFF. In nucleotides, the CDR3 is TGTGCTAGTGGTTTTAGGTACGATTCGAACACCGGGGAGCTGTTTTTT.

This rearrangement joins TRBV7-3 to TRBJ2-3; 10 bases are shared with TRBD2. The CDR3 runs to 19 residues. In germline, CDR1 is SGHTA, CDR2 FQGTGA. The V and J ends lost 4 bases and 3 bases, in that order; junction bases with no gene match: 16. The CDR3 spells CASSSGLADPWGKTDTQYF. In DNA form, the CDR3 reads TGTGCCAGCAGCTCAGGACTAGCGGATCCCTGGGGTAAAACAGATACGCAGTATTTT.

The rearrangement links TRBV6-5 to TRBJ2-1, with 7 bases identical to TRBD1. The CDR3 runs to 13 residues. Germline CDR1 reads MNHEY; CDR2 reads SVGAGI. The junction had 2 bases not matched to a gene; V was cut back by 5 bases and J by 4 bases. This chain's CDR3 is CASSLQGYNEQFF. The CDR3 DNA reads TGTGCCAGCAGTCTACAGGGGTACAATGAGCAGTTCTTC.

The chain couples TRBV29-1 to TRBJ1-2; no reliable D call. The length of the CDR3 is 13 residues. CDR1 and CDR2 from the germline V gene are SQVTM and ANQGSEA. Trimming shortened V by 1 base and J by 2 bases, and 8 bases separated the two germline ends. CDR3 sequence reads: CSVEGAQNYGYTF. DNA of the CDR3: TGCAGCGTTGAAGGGGCCCAGAACTATGGCTACACCTTC.

The chain uses TRBV30 and TRBJ1-3, with TRBD1 identical over 9 bases. Germline V gene lookup returns CDR1 GTSNPN and CDR2 SVGIG (reference sequence). The CDR3 runs 15 residues. Germline trimming cut 0 bases from V and 5 bases from J; bases unmatched to any gene: 5. The CDR3 loop reads CAWSVRGTGRNTIYF. Written as DNA, the CDR3 is TGTGCCTGGAGTGTACGGGGGACAGGGCGAAACACCATATATTTT.

The rearrangement joins TRBV2 to TRBJ2-3; 9 positions agree with TRBD2. The CDR3 spans 16 residues. CDR1 SNHLY and CDR2 FYNNEI come from the germline V gene. V lost 4 bases and J lost 7; bases outside the gene matches: 12. The CDR3 coding sequence is TGTGCCAGCAGTGTGATGGCTAGCGGGATTTTGAATACGCAGTATTTT. This translates into CASSVMASGILNTQYF.

The chain carries TRBV7-9 and TRBJ1-2; D gene unclear. From germline, CDR1 is SEHNR and CDR2 FQNEAQ (reference sequence). V lost 5 bases and J lost 0, with 16 bases in between. CDR3 length: 16 amino acids. This CDR3 is CASSPRIGLANYGYTF. The DNA for the CDR3 is TGTGCCAGCAGCCCGAGGATTGGCCTTGCTAACTATGGCTACACCTTC.

This clone was observed once. The chain combines TRBV5-1 with TRBJ2-7; D uncertain. The CDR3 totals 14 residues. The V gene's germline CDR1 is SGHRS and CDR2 YFSETQ. The V end was cut by 0 bases, the J end by 1 base, with 8 bases between. CDR3 residues: CASSLELGSYEQYF. CDR3 bases: TGCGCCAGCAGCTTGGAACTGGGTTCCTACGAGCAGTACTTC.

The CDR3 spells CASSISGRMNTEAFF. The CDR3 bases are TGTGCCAGTAGTATATCGGGGCGGATGAACACTGAAGCTTTCTTT. The chain employs TRBV19 and TRBJ1-1, with D possibly matching TRBD1 (5 bases). Trimming shortened V by 2 bases and J by 0 bases, and 10 bases separated the two germline ends. Germline values: CDR1 LNHDA, CDR2 SQIVND (reference sequence). The CDR3 spans 15 residues. Together with reference TRBV19 and TRBJ1-1, the CDR3 gives the full variable domain: DGGITQSPKYLFRKEGQNVTLSCEQNLNHDAMYWYRQDPGQGLRLIYYSQIVNDFQKGDIAEGYSVSREKKESFPLTVTSAQKNPTAFYLCASSISGRMNTEAFFGQGTRLTVV.

V gene TRBV6-5 combines with J gene TRBJ1-1, with 10 bases that match TRBD1. This CDR3 contains 11 residues. The trim removed 6 bases at V and 10 bases at J, leaving 2 bases unmatched. Germline V CDR1 and CDR2: MNHEY, SVGAGI. The CDR3 DNA follows: TGTGCCAGCAGCTGGACAGGGGGAGCTTTCTTT. Translated: CASSWTGGAFF.

The chain recombines TRBV5-1 with TRBJ1-2, with D perhaps matching TRBD1 (6 bases). CDR1 is SGHRS, CDR2 YFSETQ, per germline. The CDR3 loop spans 14 amino acids. V lost 4 bases and J lost 7, with 17 bases in between. For the CDR3, the DNA is TGCGCCAGCAGCCAGTCGGGGGCCCCAGCTGGCTACACCTTC. Its translation: CASSQSGAPAGYTF.

V and J are TRBV30 and TRBJ1-2; no definite D call. Trimming pared 5 bases from V and 8 bases from J, leaving 6 bases between. This CDR3 spans 9 amino acids. Germline-derived CDR1 and CDR2 are GTSNPN and SVGIG (reference sequence). The CDR3 nucleotides are TGTGCCTGGGGGGAGGGCTACACCTTC. This translates into CAWGEGYTF.

This chain connects TRBV28 to TRBJ1-1; D gene ambiguous. This CDR3 spans 14 amino acids. Per the germline V gene, CDR1 is MDHEN and CDR2 is SYDVKM. V was trimmed by 5 bases and J by 1 base, leaving 11 bases between them. The CDR3 bases are TGTGCCAGCAGTCCAGGCGGATGGAACACTGAAGCTTTCTTT. This encodes CASSPGGWNTEAFF.

The chain joins TRBV9 to TRBJ2-5; maybe TRBD2 (5 bases). The germline V gene has CDR1 SGDLS and CDR2 YYNGEE. This CDR3 has 13 amino acids. V lost 0 bases to trimming and J lost 2 bases, with 5 bases between them. As DNA, the CDR3 is TGTGCCAGCAGCGTAGGGAGGCAAGAGACCCAGTACTTC. It codes for CASSVGRQETQYF.

The chain combines TRBV20-1 with TRBJ2-7; no clear D gene. Trimming cost V 6 bases and J 7 bases, with 13 bases left between them. CDR3 length equals 11 residues. Germline V gene data show CDR1 as DFQATT and CDR2 as SNEGSKA (reference sequence). CDR3 protein: CSASTYGEQYF. The CDR3 region has the DNA TGCAGTGCGTCGACCTACGGGGAGCAGTACTTC.

The chain couples TRBV9 to TRBJ2-2, with D perhaps TRBD1 (6 bases). Germline lookup yields CDR1 SGDLS and CDR2 YYNGEE. V gave up 4 bases and J gave up 5 bases, with 9 bases separating them. The CDR3 contains 13 residues. The CDR3 DNA follows: TGTGCCAGCAGCTCCGGGACAACCGGGGAGCTGTTTTTT. Protein sequence: CASSSGTTGELFF.

The genes are TRBV5-1 and TRBJ2-3, with 7 bases identical to TRBD1. CDR1 and CDR2 (germline): SGHRS, YFSETQ. This CDR3 has 16 residues. The ends lost 0 bases at V and 0 bases at J; junction bases unmatched: 4. The CDR3: CASSLETGISTDTQYF. The DNA for the CDR3 is TGCGCCAGCAGCTTGGAGACAGGGATTAGCACAGATACGCAGTATTTT.

The V gene is TRBV6-5, the J gene TRBJ1-2; 9 bases line up with TRBD1. V was pared by 6 bases and J by 8 bases, with 4 bases of the junction left unmatched. CDR3 size: 12 residues. CDR1 MNHEY and CDR2 SVGAGI come from the germline V gene. The CDR3 DNA reads TGTGCCAGCAGGTCCGGGACAGGGGGCTACACCTTC. Its protein is CASRSGTGGYTF.

The chain employs TRBV4-1 and TRBJ1-4; 9 bases are shared with TRBD1. CDR3 length: 16 residues. V lost 0 bases and J lost 6; bases outside the gene matches: 5. Germline values: CDR1 MGHRA, CDR2 YSYEKL. CDR3 amino acids: CASSQEPGTGYEKLFF. CDR3 bases: TGCGCCAGCAGCCAAGAGCCCGGGACAGGGTATGAAAAACTGTTTTTT.

DNA of the CDR3: TGTGCCAGCAGCTTAGCTTGGCGGGGGCAAGAGACCCAGTACTTC. Its protein product is CASSLAWRGQETQYF. The chain combines TRBV7-8 with TRBJ2-5, with TRBD2 matching 7 bases. Germline CDR1 reads SGHVS; CDR2 reads FQNEAQ. The CDR3 loop spans 15 amino acids. The J segment lost 2 bases and the V segment lost 0 bases, leaving 3 bases of the junction unmatched.

The chain couples TRBV10-1 to TRBJ2-7; D is perhaps TRBD2 (5 bases). V lost 6 bases and J lost 7, with 16 bases in between. Germline V CDR1 and CDR2: WNHNN, SYGVQD (reference sequence). This CDR3 has 13 amino acids. CDR3 nucleotides: TGCGCCAGCAGGGACGGAGGAGTAGGAGAGCAGTACTTC. Translating it yields CASRDGGVGEQYF.

The chain employs TRBV5-1 and TRBJ2-2, with 10 bases matching TRBD2. The CDR3 has 16 amino acids. Trimming took 1 base from V and 5 from J; bases not matched to a gene: 5. Germline CDR1 is SGHRS and CDR2 is YFSETQ. This chain's CDR3 is CASSLRGGLATGELFF. The DNA for the CDR3 is TGCGCCAGCAGCTTGCGTGGGGGACTAGCGACCGGGGAGCTGTTTTTT.

The genes are TRBV28 and TRBJ1-3; 8 bases line up with TRBD1. J lost 4 bases, V lost 7 bases, and 9 bases had no gene match. The CDR3 has 15 amino acids. The germline V gene has CDR1 MDHEN and CDR2 SYDVKM. CDR3 amino acids: CASTPGGADGNTIYF. In DNA, the CDR3 is TGTGCCAGCACGCCAGGGGGCGCCGACGGAAACACCATATATTTT.

The genes are TRBV16 and TRBJ1-5; D is uncertain. The V end was cut by 4 bases, the J end by 1 base, with 2 bases between. The CDR3 covers 12 residues. CDR1 and CDR2 from the germline V gene are KGHSY and FQNENV. The CDR3 DNA reads TGTGCCAGCAGCCCAAGCAATCAGCCCCAGCATTTT. As protein: CASSPSNQPQHF.